These 9 T cell receptor beta chains were all obtained from the same sample, sequenced in a study of blood T cell repertoires in COVID-19. Produced via immunoSEQ multiplex PCR; TCRdb's table is partial and in-frame only. The sample includes about 190,000 clones, 70% to 80% of them seen just once. Input material: peripheral blood. The receptors come from a woman in her fifties or sixties with acute or convalescent COVID-19.

The count of this clone is one. The chain recombines TRBV11-2 with TRBJ1-1; a weak D match, TRBD1 (6 bases). CDR1 SGHAT and CDR2 FQNNGV come from the germline V gene. The CDR3 consists of 12 residues. Trimming shortened V by 6 bases and J by 8 bases, and 13 bases separated the two germline ends. The CDR3 loop is CASRSPGTEAFF. The DNA for the CDR3 is TGTGCCAGCAGATCCCCCGGGACAGAAGCTTTCTTT. Variable domain in full (rest from reference TRBV11-2 and TRBJ1-1): EAGVAQSPRYKIIEKRQSVAFWCNPISGHATLYWYQQILGQGPKLLIQFQNNGVVDDSQLPKDRFSAERLKGVDSTLKIQPAKLEDSAVYLCASRSPGTEAFFGQGTRLTVV.

The CDR3 spells CASTRQGARETQYF. The CDR3, as DNA: TGTGCCAGCACTCGACAGGGGGCGCGAGAGACCCAGTACTTC. The chain is built from TRBV6-5 and TRBJ2-5, with 10 bases lining up with TRBD1. The V segment lost 7 bases and the J segment 4 bases; nucleotides outside the gene matches: 6. This CDR3 is 14 amino acids long. CDR1 is MNHEY and CDR2 is SVGAGI in the germline V gene.

The chain has TRBV19 and TRBJ2-3, with TRBD2 matching 12 bases. This CDR3 has 17 residues. The germline V gene has CDR1 LNHDA and CDR2 SQIVND (reference sequence). J was trimmed by 6 bases and V by 1 base; bases with no gene match: 8. CDR3 protein: CASSIATSGRRRDTQYF. As DNA, the CDR3 is TGTGCCAGTAGTATAGCGACTAGCGGGAGAAGGAGGGATACGCAGTATTTT. The full variable domain, with the rest looked up from reference TRBV19 and TRBJ2-3, is DGGITQSPKYLFRKEGQNVTLSCEQNLNHDAMYWYRQDPGQGLRLIYYSQIVNDFQKGDIAEGYSVSREKKESFPLTVTSAQKNPTAFYLCASSIATSGRRRDTQYFGPGTRLTVL.

This sequence joins TRBV27 and TRBJ2-1; D might be TRBD1 (6 bases). The V and J ends lost 7 bases and 13 bases respectively, with 17 bases between them. CDR3 length equals 12 residues. Germline CDR1 is MNHEY and CDR2 is SMNVEV (reference sequence). CDR3 loop: CASKQMTGFQFF. The CDR3 DNA sequence: TGTGCCAGCAAACAGATGACAGGATTCCAGTTCTTC.

This chain links TRBV6-5 with TRBJ2-1; 7 bases are a match to TRBD1. The CDR3 totals 13 residues. The germline V gene has CDR1 MNHEY and CDR2 SVGAGI. Trimming removed 2 bases from V and 13 bases from J; junction bases left unmatched: 8. The CDR3 sequence is CASSYAGTASQFF. The CDR3 DNA reads TGTGCCAGCAGTTACGCCGGGACAGCTAGTCAGTTCTTC.

The V call is TRBV29-1, the J call TRBJ1-4; weak D call: TRBD1 (5 bases). The CDR3 sequence is 13 residues long. V lost 4 bases and J lost 4, with 10 bases in between. Germline CDR1 and CDR2: SQVTM and ANQGSEA. CDR3 in amino acids: CSVGKQDNEKLFF. The CDR3 nucleotides are TGCAGCGTTGGAAAACAGGATAATGAAAAACTGTTTTTT. The full variable domain, in which reference TRBV29-1 and TRBJ1-4 provide the parts outside the CDR3, is SAVISQKPSRDICQRGTSLTIQCQVDSQVTMMFWYRQQPGQSLTLIATANQGSEATYESGFVIDKFPISRPNLTFSTLTVSNMSPEDSSIYLCSVGKQDNEKLFFGSGTQLSVL.

This clone was seen more than once but under ten times. The chain uses TRBV4-2 and TRBJ1-1; the D is unclear. CDR3 length equals 14 residues. In germline, CDR1 is LGHNA, CDR2 YNFKEQ. V lost 3 bases to trimming and J lost 3 bases, with 11 bases between them. CDR3 nucleotide sequence: TGTGCCAGCAGCCACCGACATCCGGACACTGAAGCTTTCTTT. Its translation: CASSHRHPDTEAFF.

The chain carries TRBV5-1 and TRBJ2-2; TRBD2 is a possible D gene (6 bases). V lost 0 bases and J 4 bases, leaving 16 bases between the germline ends. The germline V gene encodes CDR1 SGHRS and CDR2 YFSETQ. The CDR3 sequence is 17 residues long. CDR3 loop: CASSLGLRGSVTGELFF. CDR3 DNA: TGCGCCAGCAGCTTGGGTCTCCGGGGGTCGGTCACCGGGGAGCTGTTTTTT. Full variable domain (missing parts from reference TRBV5-1 and TRBJ2-2): KAGVTQTPRYLIKTRGQQVTLSCSPISGHRSVSWYQQTPGQGLQFLFEYFSETQRNKGNFPGRFSGRQFSNSRSEMNVSTLELGDSALYLCASSLGLRGSVTGELFFGEGSRLTVL.

This sequence joins TRBV2 and TRBJ1-5; the D gene is possibly TRBD1 (5 bases). The CDR3 loop spans 14 amino acids. CDR1 and CDR2 from the germline V gene are SNHLY and FYNNEI. V gave up 5 bases and J gave up 5 bases, with 13 bases separating them. In nucleotides, the CDR3 is TGTGCCAGCAGTCCCCAAAGGGGATATCAGCCCCAGCATTTT. This sequence encodes CASSPQRGYQPQHF.